A single T cell receptor beta chain is shown here with its context. The data stem from a study of T cell responses to AZD1222 COVID-19 vaccine. Measured with immunoSEQ multiplex PCR; TCRdb has only the in-frame clones, and not every one. Of over 65,000 clones in the sample, about 90% were seen once. V shed 3 bases, J shed 5 bases, and the junction held 13 bases outside the gene matches. The CDR3 is made up of 18 amino acids. Germline lookup yields CDR1 WSHSY and CDR2 SAAADI. The V gene is TRBV10-2, the J gene TRBJ1-4; 9 bases match TRBD1. The sample consisted of peripheral blood, taken on day 0 of AZD1222 vaccination. This clonotype was sampled from an adult in good health. For the CDR3, the DNA is TGCGCCAGCAGTGAACCCTATAGCGACAGGGGGAGGAATGAAAAACTGTTTTTT. This codes for CASSEPYSDRGRNEKLFF.